Listed here are 8 T cell receptor beta chains from one sample, sequenced in a study of T cell changes during pregnancy in multiple sclerosis. Here immunoSEQ multiplex PCR was the method, and the copy in TCRdb shows in-frame clones only, minus some. The profile shows about 44,000 clones, more than 90% of them singletons. The sequencing here drew on CD4+ T cells from peripheral blood mononuclear cells, taken in the first trimester of pregnancy. The receptors derive from a female donor with multiple sclerosis, enrolled in a pregnancy study.

This chain connects TRBV10-3 to TRBJ1-3; D uncertain. The V gene's germline CDR1 is ENHRY and CDR2 SYGVKD. The germline V and J ends were trimmed by 3 bases and 0 bases, with 6 bases remaining between them. The CDR3 runs to 14 residues. CDR3 loop: CAISDTSSGNTIYF. CDR3 DNA: TGTGCCATCAGTGATACGAGCTCTGGAAACACCATATATTTT.

The V gene is TRBV30, the J gene TRBJ1-5, with 9 nucleotides matching TRBD1. This CDR3 is 14 amino acids long. V trimming: 1 base; J trimming: 3 bases; junction bases outside the gene matches: 1. Germline CDR1 is GTSNPN and CDR2 is SVGIG (reference sequence). Here the CDR3 reads CAWSGQGDNQPQHF. The CDR3 DNA follows: TGTGCCTGGAGTGGACAGGGGGACAATCAGCCCCAGCATTTT.

J is TRBJ2-7 and V is TRBV27; 8 bases are a match to TRBD1. CDR1 and CDR2 from the germline V gene are MNHEY and SMNVEV (reference sequence). The CDR3 loop spans 18 amino acids. After removal of 3 bases from V and 0 bases from J, the junction contained 13 bases not matched to a gene. CDR3: CASSFTALPGQVSYEQYF. The CDR3 DNA follows: TGTGCCAGCAGTTTCACCGCCCTCCCGGGACAGGTCTCCTACGAGCAGTACTTC.

The chain links TRBV28 to TRBJ2-7; tentatively, D is TRBD1 (6 bases). V was clipped by 10 bases and J by 0 bases, with 16 bases between them. This CDR3 is 14 amino acids long. The V gene's germline CDR1 is MDHEN and CDR2 SYDVKM. CDR3 sequence (DNA): TGTGCCACCAACCCTCCAGGGGCCTCCTACGAGCAGTACTTC. It codes for CATNPPGASYEQYF.

This clone was seen only once. CDR3 protein: CASSSRLTGWNNEKLFF. Here the CDR3 DNA reads TGTGCCAGCAGCTCCCGCCTGACAGGGTGGAATAATGAAAAACTGTTTTTT. The V call is TRBV5-6, the J call TRBJ1-4; TRBD1 matches 7 bases. V was clipped by 3 bases and J by 4 bases; unmatched bases: 12. From germline, CDR1 is SGHDT and CDR2 YYEEEE. This CDR3 contains 17 residues.

The rearrangement uses TRBV5-5 and TRBJ1-2; tentatively, D is TRBD1 (6 bases). The length of the CDR3 is 15 residues. CDR1 is SGHKS and CDR2 is YYEKEE in the germline V gene (reference sequence). Trimming took off 0 bases at V and 4 bases at J, with 13 bases between the two ends. CDR3 sequence (DNA): TGTGCCAGCAGCTTGGATGGGGGGGGCCTCTATGGCTACACCTTC. This gives the protein CASSLDGGGLYGYTF.

This sequence joins TRBV6-1 and TRBJ1-5; no reliable D call. The CDR3 has 15 amino acids. Germline V lookup: CDR1 MNHNS, CDR2 SASEGT. V was shortened by 1 base and J by 4 bases, with 11 bases between the two germline ends. The DNA of the CDR3 is TGTGCCAGCAGTGAAGGAGAAAGTGGTAATCAGCCCCAGCATTTT. Translating it yields CASSEGESGNQPQHF.

This chain connects TRBV15 to TRBJ1-5; TRBD1 agrees at 8 bases. Germline trimming cut 3 bases from V and 9 bases from J; bases unmatched to any gene: 7. The CDR3 totals 14 residues. CDR1 and CDR2 (germline): LNHNV, YYDKDF (reference sequence). The CDR3 DNA follows: TGTGCCACCAGCAGGAGACAGGGGAAGGGGCCCCAGCATTTT. Translation gives CATSRRQGKGPQHF.